This is a list of T cell receptor beta chains from one sample in a study of blood T cell repertoires in COVID-19. The repertoire was sequenced with immunoSEQ multiplex PCR; TCRdb's copy has only in-frame clones and lacks some. The sample lists 200,000 or so clones, around 84% occurring once. Sequencing was carried out using peripheral blood. Receptors originate from a human donor in a cohort sampled during active COVID-19. The CDR3 runs from the conserved cysteine through the conserved F or W. A D gene is named only where the DNA matches it firmly. The listing skips clone size in some rows; elsewhere it reads once, few, many or a size class.

TRBV2	TRBJ1-3	NA	NA	CASRIGAFRGNTIYF	TGTGCCAGTCGTATTGGAGCGTTTAGGGGAAACACCATATATTTT
TRBV19	TRBJ1-1	NA	NA	CASSVEGLGTEAFF	TGTGCCAGTAGCGTGGAGGGGCTGGGTACTGAAGCTTTCTTT
TRBV11-3	TRBJ1-1	few	TRBD1	CASSQGVGAPEAFF	TGTGCCAGCAGCCAGGGGGTAGGGGCGCCCGAAGCTTTCTTT
TRBV2	TRBJ1-2	NA	NA	CASKGAHYGYTF	TGTGCCAGCAAAGGGGCCCACTATGGCTACACCTTC
TRBV28	TRBJ1-1	NA	NA	CASSLYRVTEAFF	TGTGCCAGCAGTTTATACAGGGTAACTGAAGCTTTCTTT
TRBV30	TRBJ1-5	NA	NA	CAWGRIANQPQHF	TGTGCCTGGGGGAGGATAGCCAATCAGCCCCAGCATTTT
TRBV30	TRBJ2-6	NA	NA	CAWNEGTGANVLTF	TGTGCCTGGAATGAGGGTACCGGGGCCAACGTCCTGACTTTC
TRBV5-1	TRBJ2-7	NA	NA	CASSQRGGGLEQYF	TGCGCCAGCAGCCAACGGGGTGGGGGCCTCGAGCAGTACTTC
TRBV4-2	TRBJ2-1	few	TRBD2	CASSLSGGAYNEQFF	TGTGCCAGCAGCCTTAGCGGGGGCGCCTACAATGAGCAGTTCTTC
TRBV10-3	TRBJ1-1	NA	NA	CAISESWGREAEAFF	TGTGCCATCAGTGAGTCATGGGGCAGGGAGGCTGAAGCTTTCTTT
TRBV7-8	TRBJ2-7	NA	NA	CASSLAHDIRYEQYF	TGTGCCAGCAGCTTAGCGCACGACATTCGCTACGAGCAGTACTTC
TRBV28	TRBJ1-1	NA	TRBD1	CASSSQDRDNTEAFF	TGTGCCAGCAGTTCCCAAGACAGGGACAACACTGAAGCTTTCTTT
TRBV11-2	TRBJ2-1	NA	TRBD2	CASSLGTSVTYNEQFF	TGTGCCAGCAGCTTAGGGACTAGCGTTACCTACAATGAGCAGTTCTTC
TRBV18	TRBJ1-2	NA	NA	CASSLTDINYGYTF	TGTGCCAGCTCACTGACAGACATTAACTATGGCTACACCTTC
TRBV2	TRBJ1-3	few	NA	CASSDGVRDSGNTIYF	TGTGCCAGCAGTGACGGGGTGAGGGATTCTGGAAACACCATATATTTT
TRBV27	TRBJ1-1	few	NA	CASSTTRQRAIMSTEAFF	TGTGCCAGCAGTACAACCCGACAGCGAGCAATTATGAGCACTGAAGCTTTCTTT